The 29 T cell receptor beta chains below all came from one sample that was sequenced in a study of Ad26.COV2.S vaccination and SARS-CoV-2 variants. Using immunoSEQ multiplex PCR, the repertoire was profiled, and TCRdb retains in-frame clones only, with some absent. Found here are some 460,000 clones, roughly nine tenths of them singletons; the top ten hold more than 1.5%. Treatment specified: over 15 received Ad26.COV2.S at low or high dose, single or two shots; 5 received placebo; per-sample allocation not given. Repertoires come from day 63 after the first vaccine or placebo injection. Material: peripheral blood, obtained in a trial of Ad26.COV2.S vaccine versus placebo. These receptors were obtained from a person between 18 and 60 years old who received the Ad26.COV2.S COVID-19 vaccine or a placebo.

The rearrangement uses TRBV19 and TRBJ2-1; TRBD2 might be the D (6 bases). Germline V gives CDR1 LNHDA, CDR2 SQIVND (reference sequence). Trimming took 4 bases from V and 9 from J, leaving 19 bases between them. The length of the CDR3 is 15 residues. The CDR3 sequence is CASSNTRERTIEQFF. The DNA for the CDR3 is TGTGCCAGTAGTAACACCCGGGAGCGGACCATTGAGCAGTTCTTC.

The table lists this clone with a count of one. This sequence joins TRBV12-3 or TRBV12-4 and TRBJ2-7; D may match TRBD1 or TRBD2 (5 bases each). The length of the CDR3 is 13 residues. The V end lost 6 bases, the J end lost 2 bases, and 11 bases lay between the germline ends. The CDR3 DNA is TGTGCCAGCAGCGGGACCGAGACCTACGAGCAGTACTTC. Its translation is CASSGTETYEQYF.

The V and J genes are TRBV27 and TRBJ1-6; D call uncertain. Trimming removed 3 bases from V and 5 bases from J, with 11 bases in between. Germline loops: CDR1 MNHEY, CDR2 SMNVEV (reference sequence). The CDR3 loop spans 15 amino acids. In DNA, the CDR3 is TGTGCCAGCAGTTTGTCGAGGGTCGATAATTCACCCCTCCACTTT. Its translation is CASSLSRVDNSPLHF.

The V gene is TRBV30, the J gene TRBJ1-6; possible D gene TRBD1, 6 bases. Germline V lookup: CDR1 GTSNPN, CDR2 SVGIG (reference sequence). The CDR3 covers 16 residues. V was trimmed by 0 bases and J by 10 bases, leaving 19 bases between them. The CDR3 region has the DNA TGTGCCTGGAGTGTACAAGGAGGGGGGCTCGGGTCACCCCTCCACTTT. Amino acid sequence: CAWSVQGGGLGSPLHF. Supplemented by reference TRBV30 and TRBJ1-6, the full variable domain reads SQTIHQWPATLVQPVGSPLSLECTVEGTSNPNLYWYRQAAGRGLQLLFYSVGIGQISSEVPQNLSASRPQDRQFILSSKKLLLSDSGFYLCAWSVQGGGLGSPLHFGNGTRLTVT.

The chain has TRBV5-6 and TRBJ1-2; no definite D call. Germline-derived CDR1 and CDR2 are SGHDT and YYEEEE. There are 13 residues in the CDR3. The germline V and J ends were trimmed by 0 bases and 2 bases, with 5 bases remaining between them. The CDR3 loop is CASSLEGNYGYTF. CDR3 nucleotide sequence: TGTGCCAGCAGCTTGGAAGGGAACTATGGCTACACCTTC.

The chain recombines TRBV18 with TRBJ1-1; D uncertain. From germline, CDR1 is KGHSH and CDR2 LQKENI. This CDR3 has 14 amino acids. V lost 1 base, J lost 3 bases, and 9 bases lay in between. CDR3 coding DNA: TGTGCCAGCTCACCACAGAGGAGGTACACTGAAGCTTTCTTT. Amino acid sequence: CASSPQRRYTEAFF.

This rearrangement joins TRBV6-5 to TRBJ2-3; 7 nucleotides agree with TRBD2. CDR3 length: 15 amino acids. The junction had 0 bases not matched to a gene; V was cut back by 0 bases and J by 0 bases. Germline V gene lookup returns CDR1 MNHEY and CDR2 SVGAGI. In DNA, the CDR3 is TGTGCCAGCAGTTACTCGGGGGGGAGCACAGATACGCAGTATTTT. Its protein is CASSYSGGSTDTQYF.

CDR3 region: CSVDPHLRQGRSYGYTF. The CDR3 DNA is TGCAGCGTTGACCCCCACCTCAGACAGGGCCGGAGCTATGGCTACACCTTC. The rearrangement joins TRBV29-1 to TRBJ1-2; 7 nucleotides match TRBD1. J lost 4 bases, V lost 3 bases, and 17 bases had no gene match. The CDR3 extends over 17 amino acids. Germline V gives CDR1 SQVTM, CDR2 ANQGSEA.

V gene TRBV9 combines with J gene TRBJ1-6; no reliable D call. Trimming shortened V by 4 bases and J by 5 bases, and 16 bases separated the two germline ends. CDR3 length equals 16 residues. Per germline, CDR1 SGDLS and CDR2 YYNGEE. The CDR3 bases are TGTGCCAGCAGCCCCACCTTGGGCGGAAATAATTCACCCCTCCACTTT. It translates to CASSPTLGGNNSPLHF.

This chain connects TRBV15 to TRBJ2-2; D possibly uses TRBD1 or TRBD2 (5 bases each). The germline CDR1 and CDR2 sequences are LNHNV and YYDKDF (reference sequence). This CDR3 is built from 15 residues. V shed 1 base and J shed 4 bases, with 10 bases lying between them. CDR3 region: CATSRAGTGTGELFF. For the CDR3, the DNA is TGTGCCACCAGCAGAGCCGGGACGGGCACCGGGGAGCTGTTTTTT.

In DNA form, the CDR3 reads TGTGCCAGCAGTGACCGTTTTAGCAATCAGCCCCAGCATTTT. It is translated as CASSDRFSNQPQHF. This chain connects TRBV2 to TRBJ1-5; D is unclear. CDR3 size: 14 residues. Germline V gives CDR1 SNHLY, CDR2 FYNNEI. V was pared by 3 bases and J by 0 bases, with 6 bases between.

This clone was detected only a few times. The V call is TRBV28, the J call TRBJ2-1, with 16 bases lining up with TRBD2. Germline CDR1 is MDHEN and CDR2 is SYDVKM. J was trimmed by 2 bases and V by 6 bases; bases with no gene match: 4. The CDR3 sequence is 17 residues long. The CDR3 nucleotides read TGTGCCAGCAGGGGACTAGCGGGAGGGGGGACCTACAATGAGCAGTTCTTC. Amino acids: CASRGLAGGGTYNEQFF.

V and J are TRBV9 and TRBJ2-2; possibly TRBD1 or TRBD2 for D (5 bases each). V gave up 0 bases and J gave up 6 bases, with 12 bases separating them. Per the germline V gene, CDR1 is SGDLS and CDR2 is YYNGEE. The length of the CDR3 is 15 residues. The CDR3, as DNA: TGTGCCAGCAGCGTAGGGGACCCAGGGCCCGGGGAGCTGTTTTTT. This gives the protein CASSVGDPGPGELFF.

This chain uses TRBV6-5 with TRBJ1-5; D remains ambiguous. V was clipped by 9 bases and J by 0 bases, with 9 bases between them. Germline V gene lookup returns CDR1 MNHEY and CDR2 SVGAGI. This CDR3 has 13 amino acids. CDR3 in DNA: TGTGCCAGTGGCCGGGGTAGCAATCAGCCCCAGCATTTT. Amino acid sequence: CASGRGSNQPQHF.

The J gene is TRBJ2-7, the V gene TRBV30; possible D gene TRBD2, 5 bases. The CDR3 totals 14 residues. Germline V gene sequence: CDR1 GTSNPN, CDR2 SVGIG (reference sequence). The ends were cut back, 4 bases at V and 0 bases at J, with 13 bases in the middle. This chain's CDR3 is CAWTVAYSSYEQYF. In DNA form, the CDR3 reads TGTGCCTGGACTGTAGCGTATTCCTCCTACGAGCAGTACTTC.

The chain joins TRBV11-2 to TRBJ1-6, with TRBD1 matching over 7 bases. V was clipped by 5 bases and J by 5 bases; unmatched bases: 12. This CDR3 comprises 17 residues. Germline CDR1 is SGHAT and CDR2 is FQNNGV. CDR3 in DNA: TGTGCCAGCAGCCCCCACTTAACAGGGGTTGATAATTCACCCCTCCACTTT. Translated: CASSPHLTGVDNSPLHF.

This clone was seen a single time. The chain combines TRBV19 with TRBJ2-3; D may be TRBD2 (6 bases). The CDR3 is 12 residues long. Germline CDR1 and CDR2: LNHDA and SQIVND (reference sequence). Trimming stripped 4 bases from V and 9 bases from J, with 11 bases between. The CDR3 loop is CASSRLGKTQYF. CDR3 coding DNA: TGTGCCAGTAGTAGACTAGGGAAGACGCAGTATTTT.

The chain recombines TRBV19 with TRBJ1-5; no definite D call. Germline CDR1 and CDR2: LNHDA and SQIVND (reference sequence). With 1 base removed from V and 0 bases from J, the gap between germline ends came to 4 bases. The CDR3 length is 14 residues. The CDR3 loop is CASSIANSNQPQHF. As DNA, the CDR3 is TGTGCCAGTAGTATAGCTAATAGCAATCAGCCCCAGCATTTT.

The chain uses TRBV5-1 and TRBJ1-2; no clear D. Trimming removed 0 bases from V and 3 bases from J, with 12 bases in between. Germline V gene sequence: CDR1 SGHRS, CDR2 YFSETQ. The CDR3 loop spans 15 amino acids. DNA of the CDR3: TGCGCCAGCAGCTTGGTGGGTTGGGAAGACTATGGCTACACCTTC. It codes for CASSLVGWEDYGYTF. Filled out from reference TRBV5-1 and TRBJ1-2, the complete variable domain reads KAGVTQTPRYLIKTRGQQVTLSCSPISGHRSVSWYQQTPGQGLQFLFEYFSETQRNKGNFPGRFSGRQFSNSRSEMNVSTLELGDSALYLCASSLVGWEDYGYTFGSGTRLTVV.

In regard to this clone: The identical CDR3 is also encoded by other nucleotide sequences in the sample. The CDR3 coding sequence is TGTGCCAGCAGCCAAGGACAGGGTAGGGCCAGCAATCAGCCCCAGCATTTT. Protein product: CASSQGQGRASNQPQHF. The chain has TRBV4-2 and TRBJ1-5; 7 bases fit TRBD1. The trim removed 1 base at V and 1 base at J, leaving 7 bases unmatched. The CDR3 spans 17 residues. Germline values: CDR1 LGHNA, CDR2 YNFKEQ.

This chain uses TRBV3-1 (or the pseudogene TRBV3-2) with TRBJ2-2, with D unresolved. V dropped 3 bases and J dropped 4 bases, with 12 bases sitting between them. This CDR3 contains 15 residues. Germline lookup yields CDR1 LGHDT and CDR2 YNNKEL (reference sequence). CDR3 in DNA: TGTGCCAGCAGCCATCCCGGAACGGGCACCGGGGAGCTGTTTTTT. This codes for CASSHPGTGTGELFF.

The chain couples TRBV27 to TRBJ1-1; tentative D call: TRBD1 (6 bases). The CDR3 spans 15 residues. Germline V lookup: CDR1 MNHEY, CDR2 SMNVEV (reference sequence). Trimming pared 6 bases from V and 5 bases from J, leaving 19 bases between. The CDR3 DNA follows: TGTGCCAGCAGCACTGTGGGGGGCACGGGGACTGAAGCTTTCTTT. The encoded protein is CASSTVGGTGTEAFF.

This clone was counted once. The genes are TRBV24-1 and TRBJ2-3; D is possibly TRBD1 (7 bases). This CDR3 contains 17 residues. Trimming cost V 4 bases and J 5 bases, with 21 bases left between them. CDR1 and CDR2 from the germline V gene are KGHDR and SFDVKD. CDR3 nucleotide sequence: TGTGCCACCAGTGAGAGTAGGAGGGGGCTTAAGAGAGATACGCAGTATTTT. It is translated as CATSESRRGLKRDTQYF.

Turning to this clone: This specimen includes other DNA sequences encoding the same CDR3. This chain uses TRBV11-2 with TRBJ1-6; D is uncertain. Looked up from germline, CDR1 is SGHAT and CDR2 is FQNNGV. V was cut by 3 bases and J by 0 bases, with 6 bases left in between. This CDR3 is 15 amino acids long. DNA for the CDR3: TGTGCCAGCAGCTTTGGGAGCTCCTATAATTCACCCCTCCACTTT. This encodes CASSFGSSYNSPLHF. The full variable domain, completed using reference TRBV11-2 and TRBJ1-6, is EAGVAQSPRYKIIEKRQSVAFWCNPISGHATLYWYQQILGQGPKLLIQFQNNGVVDDSQLPKDRFSAERLKGVDSTLKIQPAKLEDSAVYLCASSFGSSYNSPLHFGNGTRLTVT.

This clone was detected only a few times. The chain employs TRBV6-2 or TRBV6-3 and TRBJ2-7, with D possibly TRBD1 on 6 matching bases. Between the trimmed V and J ends, which lost 5 bases and 3 bases, there was a span of 17 bases. This CDR3 is 15 amino acids long. Germline V gene lookup returns CDR1 MNHEY and CDR2 SVGEGT. The CDR3 DNA is TGTGCCAGCAGTAAGCGCCCGGGACAAGGCTACGAGCAGTACTTC. It is translated as CASSKRPGQGYEQYF.

This clone occurred once. The chain uses TRBV25-1 and TRBJ2-1; 7 bases match TRBD2. The CDR3 is made up of 16 amino acids. J was trimmed by 5 bases and V by 3 bases; bases with no gene match: 10. The germline V gene encodes CDR1 MGHDK and CDR2 SYGVNS. CDR3 sequence reads: CASSEQTGTTNNEQFF. CDR3 nucleotide sequence: TGTGCCAGCAGTGAGCAGACCGGGACTACTAACAATGAGCAGTTCTTC. The variable domain in full, completed from reference TRBV25-1 and TRBJ2-1, reads EADIYQTPRYLVIGTGKKITLECSQTMGHDKMYWYQQDPGMELHLIHYSYGVNSTEKGDLSSESTVSRIRTEHFPLTLESARPSHTSQYLCASSEQTGTTNNEQFFGPGTRLTVL.

V and J are TRBV4-1 and TRBJ2-3; D is unresolved. V was pared by 3 bases and J by 6 bases, with 16 bases between. The CDR3 sequence is 15 residues long. Germline lookup yields CDR1 MGHRA and CDR2 YSYEKL. CDR3 protein: CASSQFSHITDTQYF. As DNA, the CDR3 is TGCGCCAGCAGCCAGTTCTCGCACATAACGGATACGCAGTATTTT.

The chain joins TRBV28 to TRBJ2-6; 12 positions match TRBD1. The V segment lost 10 bases and the J segment 3 bases; nucleotides outside the gene matches: 7. The CDR3 has 16 amino acids. Germline V gene lookup returns CDR1 MDHEN and CDR2 SYDVKM. The CDR3 is CATTGQGAFGANVLTF. The CDR3, as DNA: TGTGCCACCACGGGACAGGGGGCTTTTGGGGCCAACGTCCTGACTTTC.

The chain couples TRBV6-5 to TRBJ1-4; 8 bases fit TRBD1. V lost 8 bases, J lost 5 bases, and 4 bases stayed unmatched. This CDR3 contains 13 residues. In germline, CDR1 is MNHEY, CDR2 SVGAGI. CDR3 DNA: TGTGCCAGCGGGGACAGGTCGAATGAAAAACTGTTTTTT. It yields the protein CASGDRSNEKLFF.